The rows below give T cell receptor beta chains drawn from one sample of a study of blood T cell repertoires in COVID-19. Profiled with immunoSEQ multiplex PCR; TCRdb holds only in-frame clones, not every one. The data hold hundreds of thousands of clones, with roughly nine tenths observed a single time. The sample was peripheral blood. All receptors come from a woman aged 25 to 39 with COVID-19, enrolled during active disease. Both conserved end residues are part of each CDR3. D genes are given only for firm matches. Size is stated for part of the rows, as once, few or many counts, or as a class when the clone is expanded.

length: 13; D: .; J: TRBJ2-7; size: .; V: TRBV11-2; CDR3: CASSFYGAYEQYF; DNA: TGTGCCAGCAGCTTCTACGGAGCCTACGAGCAGTACTTC
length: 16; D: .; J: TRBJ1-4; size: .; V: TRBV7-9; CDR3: CASSPGDGGPGEKLFF; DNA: TGTGCCAGCAGCCCAGGGGACGGGGGGCCGGGTGAAAAACTGTTTTTT
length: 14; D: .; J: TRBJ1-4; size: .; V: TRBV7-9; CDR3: CASSLARGDEKLFF; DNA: TGTGCCAGCAGCTTAGCACGGGGGGATGAAAAACTGTTTTTT
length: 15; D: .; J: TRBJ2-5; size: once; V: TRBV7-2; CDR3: CASSSGVAYQETQYF; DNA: TGTGCCAGCAGCTCGGGGGTTGCCTATCAAGAGACCCAGTACTTC
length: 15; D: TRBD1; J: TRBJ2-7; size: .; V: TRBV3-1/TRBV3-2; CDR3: CASSLQRQGRGEQYF; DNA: TGTGCCAGCAGCCTACAGAGACAGGGACGAGGCGAGCAGTACTTC
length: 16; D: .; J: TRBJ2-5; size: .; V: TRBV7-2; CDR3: CASSLLAGVGSETQYF; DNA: TGTGCCAGCAGTCTCCTGGCGGGTGTGGGGTCAGAGACCCAGTACTTC
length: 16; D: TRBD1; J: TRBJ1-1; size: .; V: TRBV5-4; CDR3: CASSPDRGQVDTEAFF; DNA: TGTGCCAGCAGCCCCGACAGGGGGCAGGTCGACACTGAAGCTTTCTTT
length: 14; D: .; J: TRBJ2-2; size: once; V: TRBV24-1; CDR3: CATSEPNFTGELFF; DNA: TGTGCCACCAGTGAGCCCAACTTCACCGGGGAGCTGTTTTTT
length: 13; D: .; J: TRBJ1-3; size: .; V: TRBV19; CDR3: CASTYEGGNTIYF; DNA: TGTGCCAGTACCTATGAGGGTGGAAACACCATATATTTT
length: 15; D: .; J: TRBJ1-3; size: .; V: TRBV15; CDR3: CATSRSGVSGNTIYF; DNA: TGTGCCACCAGCAGAAGTGGAGTCTCTGGAAACACCATATATTTT
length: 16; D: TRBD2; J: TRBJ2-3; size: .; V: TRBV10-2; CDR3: CASSEGLAGGTDTQYF; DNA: TGCGCCAGCAGTGAGGGACTAGCGGGGGGCACAGATACGCAGTATTTT
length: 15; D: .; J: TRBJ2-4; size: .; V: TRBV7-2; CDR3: CASSDIRGAKNIQYF; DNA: TGTGCCAGCAGCGACATCAGGGGAGCCAAAAACATTCAGTACTTC
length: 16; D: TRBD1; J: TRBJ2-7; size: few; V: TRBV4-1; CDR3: CASSQKMRTGVHEQYF; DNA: TGCGCCAGCAGCCAGAAGATGAGGACAGGGGTCCACGAGCAGTACTTC
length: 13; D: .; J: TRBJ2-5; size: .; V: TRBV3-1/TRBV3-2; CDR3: CASTNRIQETQYF; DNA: TGTGCCAGCACCAACAGAATCCAAGAGACCCAGTACTTC